Presented here are 10 T cell receptor beta chains from one specimen sequenced in a study of response to subunit inactivated influenza vaccine. TCRdb ran MiXCR on the RT-PCR reads and lists one entry per CDR3 protein. The sample carries 500,000 to 600,000 distinct CDR3 sequences, roughly 8.2% recorded once. Sequenced here: PBMCs from blood, sampled about 23 months after vaccination. Receptors originate from a man aged 45-69 years who received an inactivated influenza vaccine.

The CDR3 reads CASSLIGRSEAFF. CDR3 DNA sequence: TGTGCCAGCAGCTTAATAGGACGGAGTGAAGCTTTCTTT. The chain joins TRBV7-2 to TRBJ1-1; D is uncertain. The CDR3 has 13 amino acids. V shed 2 bases and J shed 7 bases, with 11 bases lying between them. Germline-derived CDR1 and CDR2 are SGHTA and FQGNSA.

This clonotype was found a few times. This rearrangement joins TRBV20-1 to TRBJ2-7, with a tentative D call TRBD1 (5 bases). Trimming cost V 3 bases and J 0 bases, with 12 bases left between them. CDR3 size: 14 residues. Germline CDR1 is DFQATT and CDR2 is SNEGSKA (reference sequence). The CDR3 spells CSASPQDNSYEQYF. The CDR3 DNA follows: TGCAGTGCTAGTCCACAGGACAACTCCTACGAGCAGTACTTC.

This clonotype turned up a few times. The J gene is TRBJ2-7, the V gene TRBV7-2, with TRBD1 matching 10 bases. Per germline, CDR1 SGHTA and CDR2 FQGNSA. The CDR3 is 14 amino acids. V lost 5 bases and J lost 6; bases outside the gene matches: 7. Written as DNA, the CDR3 is TGTGCCAGCAGCGCCGGGACAGGGGCATCCGAGCAGTACTTC. This sequence encodes CASSAGTGASEQYF.

This clonotype came up a few times. V gene TRBV15 combines with J gene TRBJ1-1; D is unclear. There are 13 residues in the CDR3. Germline V gene sequence: CDR1 LNHNV, CDR2 YYDKDF (reference sequence). Trimming removed 5 bases from V and 1 base from J, with 8 bases in between. The chain's CDR3 is CATSQRTNTEAFF. Here the CDR3 DNA reads TGTGCCACCAGCCAGAGGACGAACACTGAAGCTTTCTTT.

This clonotype has only a few counts. The J gene is TRBJ2-3, the V gene TRBV29-1; 11 nucleotides agree with TRBD2. V was clipped by 6 bases and J by 1 base; unmatched bases: 9. This CDR3 is built from 16 residues. Germline assignment: CDR1 SQVTM and CDR2 ANQGSEA. The CDR3 DNA reads as TGCAGCGTCCTCAGGACTAGCGGGTCTCGCACAGATACGCAGTATTTT. This translates into CSVLRTSGSRTDTQYF.

This chain uses TRBV29-1 with TRBJ2-7, with D perhaps TRBD1 (6 bases). The germline V gene has CDR1 SQVTM and CDR2 ANQGSEA. The CDR3 extends over 14 amino acids. The V gene lost 6 bases and the J gene lost 6 bases, with 21 bases spanning the gap. CDR3 nucleotides: TGCAGCGTAGGTACAGGGACCCTGATCTCCGAGCAGTACTTC. It translates to CSVGTGTLISEQYF.

Only a few counts were recorded for this clonotype. The chain uses TRBV15 and TRBJ1-5; D call uncertain. V lost 0 bases and J 7 bases, leaving 13 bases between the germline ends. Germline V lookup: CDR1 LNHNV, CDR2 YYDKDF (reference sequence). This CDR3 region has 15 residues. As DNA, the CDR3 is TGTGCCACCAGCAGAGACCGGGGAATGAACCAGCCCCAGCATTTT. Translated: CATSRDRGMNQPQHF. The variable domain in full, completed from reference TRBV15 and TRBJ1-5, reads DAMVIQNPRYQVTQFGKPVTLSCSQTLNHNVMYWYQQKSSQAPKLLFHYYDKDFNNEADTPDNFQSRRPNTSFCFLDIRSPGLGDTAMYLCATSRDRGMNQPQHFGDGTRLSIL.

V gene TRBV7-3 combines with J gene TRBJ2-1; D not resolved. The CDR3 is 14 amino acids. V lost 0 bases and J 5 bases, leaving 8 bases between the germline ends. Looked up from germline, CDR1 is SGHTA and CDR2 is FQGTGA. The CDR3 bases are TGTGCCAGCAGCTTAACTGGGCCAAACAATGAGCAGTTCTTC. Its translation is CASSLTGPNNEQFF.

The V call is TRBV18, the J call TRBJ2-1; D is possibly TRBD1 or TRBD2 (5 bases each). V lost 2 bases and J 10 bases, leaving 18 bases between the germline ends. This CDR3 has 15 amino acids. Germline V gives CDR1 KGHSH, CDR2 LQKENI. As DNA, the CDR3 is TGTGCCAGCTCACCAGGTTCGAGGGGCTCGATCGAGCAGTTCTTC. Encoded protein: CASSPGSRGSIEQFF.

The rearrangement joins TRBV6-6 to TRBJ1-4; D gene unclear. CDR1 is MNHNY, CDR2 SVGAGI, per germline (reference sequence). Trimming took off 2 bases at V and 6 bases at J, with 7 bases between the two ends. The CDR3 runs to 13 residues. The CDR3 DNA sequence: TGTGCCAGCAGTTACCATCGCGATGAAAAACTGTTTTTT. This translates into CASSYHRDEKLFF.